The 29 T cell receptor beta chains reported below all come from one sample, sequenced in a study of cytomegalovirus exposure and HLA in healthy donors. Data came from immunoSEQ multiplex PCR; TCRdb stores just in-frame clones and leaves some out. The sample contains more than 300,000 clones, 86% of which appear only once. The sequencing sample was made of PBMCs. The receptors originated from a woman aged 18-30 years in good health and CMV-seronegative.

The gene calls are TRBV14 and TRBJ1-1; D call uncertain. V lost 4 bases and J lost 1, with 7 bases in between. The CDR3 has 13 residues. Per germline, CDR1 SGHDN and CDR2 FVKESK. The CDR3 reads CASSPSQNTEAFF. For the CDR3, the DNA is TGTGCCAGCAGCCCAAGCCAGAACACTGAAGCTTTCTTT.

This clone was recorded once. This chain links TRBV6-5 with TRBJ2-1; 10 positions match TRBD2. CDR1 is MNHEY and CDR2 is SVGAGI in the germline V gene. This CDR3 contains 15 residues. V gave up 0 bases and J gave up 10 bases; unmatched junction bases: 6. Here the CDR3 DNA reads TGTGCCAGCAGTTACTCGGTGTGGGGACTAGCGGAGCAGTTCTTC. Amino acids: CASSYSVWGLAEQFF.

The CDR3 loop is CASSPAGAQYEQYF. The CDR3 nucleotides are TGTGCCAGCAGCCCAGCGGGAGCTCAGTACGAGCAGTACTTC. V gene TRBV6-6 combines with J gene TRBJ2-7; TRBD2 aligns across 8 bases. Trimming took 6 bases from V and 4 from J; bases not matched to a gene: 8. CDR3 length equals 14 residues. Germline CDR1 is MNHNY and CDR2 is SVGAGI (reference sequence).

The rearrangement links TRBV9 to TRBJ2-1, with a possible D match to TRBD2 (5 bases). This CDR3 has 14 amino acids. Per germline, CDR1 SGDLS and CDR2 YYNGEE. Trimming left V 0 bases short and J 10 bases short, with 14 bases between. The CDR3: CASSVETKKYEQFF. Written as DNA, the CDR3 is TGTGCCAGCAGCGTAGAGACTAAGAAGTACGAGCAGTTCTTC.

V is TRBV27 and J is TRBJ2-1; 13 bases line up with TRBD2. Germline trimming cut 5 bases from V and 9 bases from J; bases unmatched to any gene: 13. Germline assignment: CDR1 MNHEY and CDR2 SMNVEV (reference sequence). This CDR3 has 17 residues. In nucleotides, the CDR3 is TGTGCCAGCAGTCGGACTAGCGGGAGCACGCAGCCAATTGAGCAGTTCTTC. Translating gives CASSRTSGSTQPIEQFF.

The rearrangement joins TRBV4-1 to TRBJ1-1; D ambiguous. Trimming took off 1 base at V and 5 bases at J, with 11 bases between the two ends. Germline V gene data show CDR1 as MGHRA and CDR2 as YSYEKL. The CDR3 is 14 amino acids. CDR3 sequence reads: CASSQGGLGTEAFF. Written as DNA, the CDR3 is TGCGCCAGCAGCCAAGGAGGGCTGGGGACTGAAGCTTTCTTT.

This chain links TRBV18 with TRBJ2-7, with 14 bases that match TRBD2. CDR1 and CDR2 from the germline V gene are KGHSH and LQKENI. J lost 5 bases, V lost 1 base, and 13 bases had no gene match. The CDR3 spans 19 residues. The CDR3 nucleotides are TGTGCCAGCTCACCACAGAAGCCGGGACTAGCGGGAGCTGGCGACGAGCAGTACTTC. Translating gives CASSPQKPGLAGAGDEQYF. The full variable domain, completed using reference TRBV18 and TRBJ2-7, is NAGVMQNPRHLVRRRGQEARLRCSPMKGHSHVYWYRQLPEEGLKFMVYLQKENIIDESGMPKERFSAEFPKEGPSILRIQQVVRGDSAAYFCASSPQKPGLAGAGDEQYFGPGTRLTVT.

The genes are TRBV28 and TRBJ2-5; TRBD2 is a possible D gene (5 bases). The germline V gene has CDR1 MDHEN and CDR2 SYDVKM. This CDR3 spans 15 amino acids. V lost 2 bases to trimming and J lost 7 bases, with 17 bases between them. For the CDR3, the DNA is TGTGCCAGCAGTTTAGCCGCTGGACTGGCAGCGACCCAGTACTTC. Translated: CASSLAAGLAATQYF.

J is TRBJ2-7 and V is TRBV30; a weak D match, TRBD2 (6 bases). Trimming removed 5 bases at V and 2 bases at J, with 16 bases between. This CDR3 has 14 residues. CDR1 and CDR2 (germline): GTSNPN, SVGIG (reference sequence). The CDR3 DNA is TGTGCCTGGGGACGCGGGAACTTAGCCTACGAGCAGTACTTC. Protein sequence: CAWGRGNLAYEQYF.

This chain connects TRBV6-1 to TRBJ2-5, with D maybe TRBD2 (5 bases). Trimming left V 4 bases short and J 5 bases short, with 11 bases between. The CDR3 length is 13 residues. Looked up from germline, CDR1 is MNHNS and CDR2 is SASEGT. As DNA, the CDR3 is TGTGCCAGCAGTGTGGGGAGATTGGAGACCCAGTACTTC. Translated: CASSVGRLETQYF.

The CDR3 DNA reads as TGTGCCAGTCATCCGGGACAGGCTAATGAAAAACTGTTTTTT. It translates to CASHPGQANEKLFF. The genes are TRBV6-1 and TRBJ1-4, with 8 bases lining up with TRBD1. Trimming took 9 bases from V and 3 from J; bases not matched to a gene: 6. Germline values: CDR1 MNHNS, CDR2 SASEGT. The CDR3 extends over 14 amino acids.

V gene TRBV4-2 combines with J gene TRBJ2-3; TRBD2 matches 9 bases. Looked up from germline, CDR1 is LGHNA and CDR2 is YNFKEQ. Trimming cost V 3 bases and J 0 bases; bases outside gene matches: 4. The CDR3 sequence is 16 residues long. CDR3: CASSQATSGSTDTQYF. For the CDR3, the DNA is TGTGCCAGCAGCCAGGCGACTAGCGGTAGCACAGATACGCAGTATTTT.

The chain has TRBV4-1 and TRBJ1-5, with 8 bases fitting TRBD1. V trimming: 3 bases; J trimming: 6 bases; junction bases outside the gene matches: 13. Germline values: CDR1 MGHRA, CDR2 YSYEKL. This CDR3 is built from 17 residues. The CDR3 loop reads CASSHRTDRVAGQPQHF. The CDR3 DNA reads as TGCGCCAGCAGCCACCGAACGGACAGGGTGGCAGGTCAGCCCCAGCATTTT.

The V and J genes are TRBV4-1 and TRBJ1-6, with TRBD1 matching over 7 bases. The CDR3 is made up of 16 amino acids. CDR1 and CDR2 (germline): MGHRA, YSYEKL. V lost 3 bases and J lost 4; bases outside the gene matches: 6. CDR3 bases: TGCGCCAGCAGCCACCTACCGGGACAGTATAATTCACCCCTCCACTTT. It codes for CASSHLPGQYNSPLHF.

The chain is built from TRBV14 and TRBJ1-1, with a weak D call TRBD1 (6 bases). Germline loops: CDR1 SGHDN, CDR2 FVKESK. The CDR3 loop spans 14 amino acids. V was pared by 4 bases and J by 4 bases, with 13 bases between. The chain's CDR3 is CASSRQGLITEAFF. The CDR3 DNA sequence: TGTGCCAGCAGCCGGCAGGGGCTGATCACTGAAGCTTTCTTT.

The V call is TRBV5-4, the J call TRBJ1-3, with 7 bases identical to TRBD1. The CDR3 is made up of 17 amino acids. CDR1 is SGHNT and CDR2 is YYREEE in the germline V gene (reference sequence). J gave up 4 bases and V 5 bases, and 15 bases lay outside the gene matches. CDR3 DNA sequence: TGTGCCAGCAGTCCGCGTTCTGACAGGGTTTCCGGAAACACCATATATTTT. Protein sequence: CASSPRSDRVSGNTIYF.

V is TRBV10-3 and J is TRBJ1-5; the D is unclear. CDR1 is ENHRY, CDR2 SYGVKD, per germline. V was clipped by 11 bases and J by 1 base, with 18 bases between them. The CDR3 sequence is 15 residues long. The CDR3 region is CASRSAGGSNQPQHF. Here the CDR3 DNA reads TGTGCCTCCAGATCGGCCGGCGGGAGCAATCAGCCCCAGCATTTT.

This clone was counted once. The chain combines TRBV4-1 with TRBJ2-1; 9 bases map to TRBD1. Germline assignment: CDR1 MGHRA and CDR2 YSYEKL. V was pared by 4 bases and J by 8 bases, with 9 bases of the junction left unmatched. This CDR3 is built from 15 residues. The CDR3 sequence is CASSRSGTGNDEQFF. The CDR3 coding sequence is TGCGCCAGCAGCCGCTCCGGGACAGGGAACGATGAGCAGTTCTTC.

V gene TRBV2 combines with J gene TRBJ2-4; D may be TRBD1 (5 bases). CDR3 size: 9 residues. Germline CDR1 reads SNHLY; CDR2 reads FYNNEI. V was pared by 8 bases and J by 15 bases, with 11 bases between. CDR3 region: CASGAVSYF. The DNA for the CDR3 is TGTGCCAGCGGGGCGGTTTCGTACTTC.

Only a few counts were recorded for this clone. The chain has TRBV28 and TRBJ1-2; D may be TRBD1 (5 bases). The germline CDR1 and CDR2 sequences are MDHEN and SYDVKM. The CDR3 extends over 14 amino acids. Trimming removed 2 bases from V and 4 bases from J, with 11 bases in between. DNA of the CDR3: TGTGCCAGCAGTTTAATGCGGGGCCGCTATGGCTACACCTTC. Residues: CASSLMRGRYGYTF.

To note about this clone: The limits of the CDR3 on the DNA are not certain, so only TCRdb's listed CDR3 is given. The CDR3 reads CASSTSGGLSETQYF. V gene TRBV28 combines with J gene TRBJ2-5; TRBD2 reflects the table's D call only, with no check against the DNA. Germline V gene data show CDR1 as MDHEN and CDR2 as SYDVKM. The CDR3 is 15 residues long, counting both termini.

This sequence joins TRBV29-1 and TRBJ2-1; possibly TRBD2 for D (5 bases). Germline-derived CDR1 and CDR2 are SQVTM and ANQGSEA. This CDR3 has 10 amino acids. Trimming pared 5 bases from V and 11 bases from J, leaving 10 bases between. The CDR3 sequence is CSVLEGQQFF. Written as DNA, the CDR3 is TGCAGCGTTCTTGAGGGTCAGCAGTTCTTC.

V is TRBV5-1 and J is TRBJ1-4, with D perhaps matching TRBD1 (6 bases). Trimming removed 5 bases at V and 5 bases at J, with 13 bases between. The germline CDR1 and CDR2 sequences are SGHRS and YFSETQ. CDR3 length equals 14 residues. CDR3 region: CASRTDRQNEKLFF. The CDR3 DNA is TGCGCCAGCAGAACCGACAGGCAAAATGAAAAACTGTTTTTT.

V usage is TRBV19 and J usage is TRBJ2-7; possibly TRBD1 for D (5 bases). From germline, CDR1 is LNHDA and CDR2 SQIVND (reference sequence). V was pared by 5 bases and J by 0 bases, with 11 bases between. The CDR3 contains 14 residues. The chain's CDR3 is CASSLGHLSYEQYF. The CDR3 DNA sequence: TGTGCCAGTAGTTTAGGACACCTCTCCTACGAGCAGTACTTC. The whole variable domain, filled in from reference TRBV19 and TRBJ2-7, reads DGGITQSPKYLFRKEGQNVTLSCEQNLNHDAMYWYRQDPGQGLRLIYYSQIVNDFQKGDIAEGYSVSREKKESFPLTVTSAQKNPTAFYLCASSLGHLSYEQYFGPGTRLTVT.

DNA of the CDR3: TGTGCCAGCAGCTTAGAACCGGACAGCTACTATGGCTACACCTTC. It yields the protein CASSLEPDSYYGYTF. V is TRBV7-6 and J is TRBJ1-2; tentative D call: TRBD1 (6 bases). Between the trimmed V and J ends, which lost 1 base and 3 bases, there was a span of 12 bases. The V gene's germline CDR1 is SGHVS and CDR2 FNYEAQ. CDR3 length equals 15 residues.

V usage is TRBV5-1 and J usage is TRBJ1-1; maybe TRBD1 (5 bases). The V gene lost 0 bases and the J gene lost 5 bases, with 11 bases spanning the gap. The CDR3 has 14 amino acids. In germline, CDR1 is SGHRS, CDR2 YFSETQ. The CDR3 region has the DNA TGCGCCAGCAGCTTGGAGGGGCTTATGACTGAAGCTTTCTTT. This gives the protein CASSLEGLMTEAFF.

J is TRBJ1-1 and V is TRBV5-1, with 12 nucleotides matching TRBD1. The ends lost 4 bases at V and 0 bases at J; junction bases unmatched: 7. The CDR3 has 17 amino acids. Germline lookup yields CDR1 SGHRS and CDR2 YFSETQ. In nucleotides, the CDR3 is TGCGCCAGCAGCCCGGGGACAGGGGGCCACCTGAACACTGAAGCTTTCTTT. Translation: CASSPGTGGHLNTEAFF.

The chain couples TRBV28 to TRBJ2-1; 7 bases map to TRBD2. Germline values: CDR1 MDHEN, CDR2 SYDVKM. The CDR3 has 15 residues. Trimming cost V 5 bases and J 2 bases; bases outside gene matches: 6. CDR3 nucleotides: TGTGCCAGCAGTGGGCCAGCGGGAACCTACAATGAGCAGTTCTTC. Translating it yields CASSGPAGTYNEQFF.

The chain recombines TRBV4-1 with TRBJ1-1, with 7 bases fitting TRBD1. V gave up 2 bases and J gave up 0 bases; unmatched junction bases: 12. Germline assignment: CDR1 MGHRA and CDR2 YSYEKL. The CDR3 is 18 amino acids. The chain's CDR3 is CASSQLGGLTGMNTEAFF. Written as DNA, the CDR3 is TGCGCCAGCAGCCAACTGGGGGGCCTGACAGGGATGAACACTGAAGCTTTCTTT.